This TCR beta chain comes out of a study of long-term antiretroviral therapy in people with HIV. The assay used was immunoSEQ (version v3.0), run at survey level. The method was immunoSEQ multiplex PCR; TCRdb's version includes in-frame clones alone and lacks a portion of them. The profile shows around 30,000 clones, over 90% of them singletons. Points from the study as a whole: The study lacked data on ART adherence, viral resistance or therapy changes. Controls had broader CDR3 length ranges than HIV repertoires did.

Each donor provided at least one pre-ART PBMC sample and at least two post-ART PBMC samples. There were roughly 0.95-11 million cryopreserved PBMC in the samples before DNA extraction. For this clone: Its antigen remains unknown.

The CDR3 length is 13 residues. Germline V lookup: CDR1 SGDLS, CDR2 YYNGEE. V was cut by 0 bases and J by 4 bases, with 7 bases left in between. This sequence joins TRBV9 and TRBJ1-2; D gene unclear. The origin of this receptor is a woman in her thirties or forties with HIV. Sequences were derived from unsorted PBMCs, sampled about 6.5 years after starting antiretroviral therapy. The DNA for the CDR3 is TGTGCCAGCAGCGTAGAAGGTGGCTATGGCTACACCTTC. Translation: CASSVEGGYGYTF. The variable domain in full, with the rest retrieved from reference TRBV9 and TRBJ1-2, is DSGVTQTPKHLITATGQRVTLRCSPRSGDLSVYWYQQSLDQGLQFLIQYYNGEERAKGNILERFSAQQFPDLHSELNLSSLELGDSALYFCASSVEGGYGYTFGSGTRLTVV.